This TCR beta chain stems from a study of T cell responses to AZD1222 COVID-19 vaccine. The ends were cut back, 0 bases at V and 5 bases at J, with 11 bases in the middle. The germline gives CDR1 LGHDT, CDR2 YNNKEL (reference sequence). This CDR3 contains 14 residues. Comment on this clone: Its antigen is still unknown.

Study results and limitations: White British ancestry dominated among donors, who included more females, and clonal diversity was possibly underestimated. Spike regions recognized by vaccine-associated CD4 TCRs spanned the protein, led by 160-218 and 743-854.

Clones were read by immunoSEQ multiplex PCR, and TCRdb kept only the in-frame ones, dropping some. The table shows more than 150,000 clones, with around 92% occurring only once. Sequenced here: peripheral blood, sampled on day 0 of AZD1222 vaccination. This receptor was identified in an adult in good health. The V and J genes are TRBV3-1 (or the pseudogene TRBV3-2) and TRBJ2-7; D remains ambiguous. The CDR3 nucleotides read TGTGCCAGCAGCCAAGATGTAGAGTTAGACGAGCAGTACTTC. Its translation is CASSQDVELDEQYF.